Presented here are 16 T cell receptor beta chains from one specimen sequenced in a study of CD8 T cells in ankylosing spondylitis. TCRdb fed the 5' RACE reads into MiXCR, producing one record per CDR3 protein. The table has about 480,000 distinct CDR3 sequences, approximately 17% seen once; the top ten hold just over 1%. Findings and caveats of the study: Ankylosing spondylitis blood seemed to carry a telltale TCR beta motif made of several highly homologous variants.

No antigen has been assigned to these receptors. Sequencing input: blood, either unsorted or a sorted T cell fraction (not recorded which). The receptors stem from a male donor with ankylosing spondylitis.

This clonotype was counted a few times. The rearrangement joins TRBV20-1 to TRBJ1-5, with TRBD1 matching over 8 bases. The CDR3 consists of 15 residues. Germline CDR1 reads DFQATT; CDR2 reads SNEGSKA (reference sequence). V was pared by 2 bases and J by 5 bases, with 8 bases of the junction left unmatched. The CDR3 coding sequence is TGCAGTGCTAGACTCGGACAGGGACAATATCAGCCCCAGCATTTT. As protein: CSARLGQGQYQPQHF.

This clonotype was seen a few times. The chain's CDR3 is CASSYKASGSYEQYF. In nucleotides, the CDR3 is TGTGCCAGCAGTTACAAGGCTAGCGGTTCCTACGAGCAGTACTTC. V gene TRBV6-2 or TRBV6-3 combines with J gene TRBJ2-7, with 7 bases fitting TRBD2. With V trimmed by 2 bases and J by 1 base, 5 bases remained unmatched. The CDR3 extends over 15 amino acids. CDR1 is MNHEY, CDR2 SVGEGT, per germline.

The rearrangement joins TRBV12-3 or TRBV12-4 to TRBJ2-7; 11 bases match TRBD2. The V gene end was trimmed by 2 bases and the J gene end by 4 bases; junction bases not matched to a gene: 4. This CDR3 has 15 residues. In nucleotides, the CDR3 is TGTGCCAGCAGTTTACGTCCTAGCGGGGGGTACGAGCAGTACTTC. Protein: CASSLRPSGGYEQYF.

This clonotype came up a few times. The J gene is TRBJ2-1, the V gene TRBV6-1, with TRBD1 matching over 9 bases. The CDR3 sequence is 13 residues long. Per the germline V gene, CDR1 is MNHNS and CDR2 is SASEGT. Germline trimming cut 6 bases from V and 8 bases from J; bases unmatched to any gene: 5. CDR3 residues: CASSRDRDHEQFF. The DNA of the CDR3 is TGTGCCAGCAGCCGGGACAGGGACCATGAGCAGTTCTTC.

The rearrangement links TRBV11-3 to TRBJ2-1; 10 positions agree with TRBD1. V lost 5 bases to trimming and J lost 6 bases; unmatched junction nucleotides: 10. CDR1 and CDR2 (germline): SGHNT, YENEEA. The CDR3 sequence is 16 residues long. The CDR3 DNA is TGTGCCAGCAGCGTTGAGGGGACAGGGGTCCGCAATGAGCAGTTCTTC. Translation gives CASSVEGTGVRNEQFF.

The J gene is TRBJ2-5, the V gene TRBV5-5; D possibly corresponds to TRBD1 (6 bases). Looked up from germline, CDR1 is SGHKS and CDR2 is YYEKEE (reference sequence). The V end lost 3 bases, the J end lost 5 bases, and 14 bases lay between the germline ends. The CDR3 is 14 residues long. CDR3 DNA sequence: TGTGCCAGCAGCTCCGGGACAACCAAGGAGACCCAGTACTTC. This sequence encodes CASSSGTTKETQYF.

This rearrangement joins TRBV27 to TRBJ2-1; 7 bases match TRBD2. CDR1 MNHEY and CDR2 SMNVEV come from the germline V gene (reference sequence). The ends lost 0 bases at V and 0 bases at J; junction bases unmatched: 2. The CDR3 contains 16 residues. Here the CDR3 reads CASSLSGLLSYNEQFF. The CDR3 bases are TGTGCCAGCAGTTTATCGGGACTACTCTCCTACAATGAGCAGTTCTTC.

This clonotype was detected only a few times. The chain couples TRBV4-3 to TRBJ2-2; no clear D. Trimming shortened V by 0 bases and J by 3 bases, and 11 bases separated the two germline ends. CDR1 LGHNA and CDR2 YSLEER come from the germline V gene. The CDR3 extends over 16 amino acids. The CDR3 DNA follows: TGCGCCAGCAGCCAAGATAGTGTGCTATACACCGGGGAGCTGTTTTTT. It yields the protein CASSQDSVLYTGELFF.

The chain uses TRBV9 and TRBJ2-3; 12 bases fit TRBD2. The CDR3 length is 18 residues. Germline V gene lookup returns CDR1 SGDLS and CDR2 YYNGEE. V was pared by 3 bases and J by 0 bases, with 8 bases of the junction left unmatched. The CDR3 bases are TGTGCCAGCAGCGAACGACTAGCGGGGGTTTATAGCACAGATACGCAGTATTTT. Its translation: CASSERLAGVYSTDTQYF.

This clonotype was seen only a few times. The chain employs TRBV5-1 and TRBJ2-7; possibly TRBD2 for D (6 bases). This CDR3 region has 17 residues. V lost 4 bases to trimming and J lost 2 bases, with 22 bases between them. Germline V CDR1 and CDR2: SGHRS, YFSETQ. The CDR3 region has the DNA TGCGCCAGCAGCCTTGACCTCCGTAGCGGTGCCACCTACGAGCAGTACTTC. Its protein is CASSLDLRSGATYEQYF.

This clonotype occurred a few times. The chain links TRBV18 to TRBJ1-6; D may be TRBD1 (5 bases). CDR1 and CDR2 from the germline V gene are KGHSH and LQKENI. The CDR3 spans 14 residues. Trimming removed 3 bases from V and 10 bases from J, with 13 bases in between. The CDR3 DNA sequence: TGTGCCAGCTCACCGTCCGGGACTGGCTCACCCCTCCACTTT. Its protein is CASSPSGTGSPLHF.

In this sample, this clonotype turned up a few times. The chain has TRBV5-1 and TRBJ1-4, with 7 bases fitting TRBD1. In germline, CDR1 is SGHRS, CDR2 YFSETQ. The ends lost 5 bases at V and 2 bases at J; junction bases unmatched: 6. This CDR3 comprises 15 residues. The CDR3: CASRITGVTNEKLFF. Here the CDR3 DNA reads TGCGCCAGCAGAATCACAGGGGTCACTAATGAAAAACTGTTTTTT.

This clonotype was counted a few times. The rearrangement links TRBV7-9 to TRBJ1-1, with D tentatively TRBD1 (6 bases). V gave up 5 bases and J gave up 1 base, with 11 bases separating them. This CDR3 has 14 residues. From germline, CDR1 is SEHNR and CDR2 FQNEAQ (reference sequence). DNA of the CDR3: TGTGCCAGCAGCACTCAGGGGTGGAACACTGAAGCTTTCTTT. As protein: CASSTQGWNTEAFF.

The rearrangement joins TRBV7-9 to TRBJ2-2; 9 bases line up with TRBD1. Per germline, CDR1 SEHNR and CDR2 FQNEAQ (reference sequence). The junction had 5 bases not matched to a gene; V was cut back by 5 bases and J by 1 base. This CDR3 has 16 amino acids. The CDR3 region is CASSPYRGLNTGELFF. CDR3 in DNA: TGTGCCAGCAGCCCGTACAGGGGGCTGAACACCGGGGAGCTGTTTTTT.

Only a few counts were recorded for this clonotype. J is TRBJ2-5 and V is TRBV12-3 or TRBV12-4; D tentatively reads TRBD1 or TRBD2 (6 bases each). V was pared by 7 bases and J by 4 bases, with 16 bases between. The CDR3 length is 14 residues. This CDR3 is CASTKQGLGETQYF. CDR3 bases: TGTGCCAGCACAAAACAGGGACTGGGAGAGACCCAGTACTTC.

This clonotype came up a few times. The CDR3, as DNA: TGTGCCAGCTCACCACCAGGGGATGGGTACGAGCAGTACTTC. This translates into CASSPPGDGYEQYF. V usage is TRBV18 and J usage is TRBJ2-7; a possible D gene is TRBD1 (5 bases). The germline V gene encodes CDR1 KGHSH and CDR2 LQKENI. V was clipped by 0 bases and J by 4 bases, with 10 bases between them. This CDR3 has 14 amino acids.